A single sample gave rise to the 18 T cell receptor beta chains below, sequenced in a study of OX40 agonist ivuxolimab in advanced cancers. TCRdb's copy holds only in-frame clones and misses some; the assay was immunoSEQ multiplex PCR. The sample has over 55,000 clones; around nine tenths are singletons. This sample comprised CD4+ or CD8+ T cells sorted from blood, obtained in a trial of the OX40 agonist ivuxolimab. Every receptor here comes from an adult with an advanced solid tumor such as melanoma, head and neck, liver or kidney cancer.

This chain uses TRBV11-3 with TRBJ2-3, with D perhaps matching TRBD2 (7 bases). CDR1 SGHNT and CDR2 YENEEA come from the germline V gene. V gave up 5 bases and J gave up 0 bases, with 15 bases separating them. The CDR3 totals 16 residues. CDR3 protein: CASSRGGGASTDTQYF. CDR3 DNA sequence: TGTGCCAGCAGCCGTGGCGGGGGCGCTAGCACAGATACGCAGTATTTT. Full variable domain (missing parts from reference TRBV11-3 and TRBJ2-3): EAGVVQSPRYKIIEKKQPVAFWCNPISGHNTLYWYLQNLGQGPELLIRYENEEAVDDSQLPKDRFSAERLKGVDSTLKIQPAELGDSAVYLCASSRGGGASTDTQYFGPGTRLTVL.

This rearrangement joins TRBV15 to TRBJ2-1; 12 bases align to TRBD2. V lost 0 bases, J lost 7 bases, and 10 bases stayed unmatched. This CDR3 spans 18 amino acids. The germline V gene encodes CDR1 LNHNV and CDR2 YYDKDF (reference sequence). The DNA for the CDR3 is TGTGCCACCAGCAGAGAACTCCCTCGACTAGCGGGAGAGAATGAGCAGTTCTTC. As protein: CATSRELPRLAGENEQFF.

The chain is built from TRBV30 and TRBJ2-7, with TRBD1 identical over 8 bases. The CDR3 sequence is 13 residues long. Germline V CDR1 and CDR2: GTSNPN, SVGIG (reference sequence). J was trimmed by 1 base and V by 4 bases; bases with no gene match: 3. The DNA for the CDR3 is TGTGCCTGGACAGGACAGGGATCCTACGAGCAGTACTTC. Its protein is CAWTGQGSYEQYF.

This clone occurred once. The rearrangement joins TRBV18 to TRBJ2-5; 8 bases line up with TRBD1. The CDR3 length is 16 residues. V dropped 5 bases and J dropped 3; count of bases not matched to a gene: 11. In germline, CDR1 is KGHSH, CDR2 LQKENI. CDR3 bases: TGTGCCAGCTCAACAGGGGTAGGGACAGGCGAAGAGACCCAGTACTTC. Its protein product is CASSTGVGTGEETQYF.

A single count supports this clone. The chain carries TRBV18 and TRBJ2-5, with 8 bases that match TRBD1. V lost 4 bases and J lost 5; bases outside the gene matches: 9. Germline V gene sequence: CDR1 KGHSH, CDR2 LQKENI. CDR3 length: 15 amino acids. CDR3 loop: CASSQLQGAQETQYF. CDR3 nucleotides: TGTGCCAGCTCACAGCTCCAGGGGGCCCAGGAGACCCAGTACTTC.

The CDR3 region is CASSQRDRGSGNTIYF. The DNA of the CDR3 is TGCGCCAGCAGCCAAAGGGACAGGGGATCTGGAAACACCATATATTTT. V usage is TRBV4-1 and J usage is TRBJ1-3; 10 positions agree with TRBD1. Germline V gene data show CDR1 as MGHRA and CDR2 as YSYEKL. The junction had 2 bases not matched to a gene; V was cut back by 2 bases and J by 1 base. The CDR3 covers 16 residues.

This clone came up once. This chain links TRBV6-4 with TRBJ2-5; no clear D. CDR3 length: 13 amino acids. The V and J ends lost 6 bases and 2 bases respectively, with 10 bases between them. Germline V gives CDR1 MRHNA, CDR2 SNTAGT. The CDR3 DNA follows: TGTGCCAGCAGAGGGCCGACACAAGAGACCCAGTACTTC. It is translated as CASRGPTQETQYF.

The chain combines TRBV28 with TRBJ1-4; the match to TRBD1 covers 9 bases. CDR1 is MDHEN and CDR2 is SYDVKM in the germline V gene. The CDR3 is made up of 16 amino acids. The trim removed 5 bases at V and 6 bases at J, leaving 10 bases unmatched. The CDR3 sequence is CASSLQPGQGYEKLFF. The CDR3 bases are TGTGCCAGCAGTCTCCAACCGGGACAGGGTTATGAAAAACTGTTTTTT.

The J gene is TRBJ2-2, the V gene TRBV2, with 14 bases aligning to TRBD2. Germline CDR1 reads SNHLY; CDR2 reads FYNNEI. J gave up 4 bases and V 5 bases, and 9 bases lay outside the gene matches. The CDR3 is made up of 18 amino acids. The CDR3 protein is CASSWGLAGDVVTGELFF. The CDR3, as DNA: TGTGCCAGCAGTTGGGGACTAGCGGGAGACGTTGTCACCGGGGAGCTGTTTTTT.

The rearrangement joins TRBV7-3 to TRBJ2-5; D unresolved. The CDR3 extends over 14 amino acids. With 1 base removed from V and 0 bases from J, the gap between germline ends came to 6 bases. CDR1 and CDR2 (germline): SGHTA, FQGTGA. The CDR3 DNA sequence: TGTGCCAGCAGCTTAAATTCGGACCAAGAGACCCAGTACTTC. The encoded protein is CASSLNSDQETQYF.

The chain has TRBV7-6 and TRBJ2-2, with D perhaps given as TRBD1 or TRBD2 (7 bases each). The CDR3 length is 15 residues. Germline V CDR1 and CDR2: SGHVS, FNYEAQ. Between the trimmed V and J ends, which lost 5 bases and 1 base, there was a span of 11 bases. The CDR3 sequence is CASSQRDRNTGELFF. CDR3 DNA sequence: TGTGCCAGCAGCCAGCGGGACAGGAACACCGGGGAGCTGTTTTTT.

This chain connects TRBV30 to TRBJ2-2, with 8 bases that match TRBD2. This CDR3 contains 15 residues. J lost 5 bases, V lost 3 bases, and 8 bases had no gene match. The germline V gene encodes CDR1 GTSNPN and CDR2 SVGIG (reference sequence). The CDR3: CAWSGTGGRTGELFF. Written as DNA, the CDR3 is TGTGCCTGGAGCGGGACGGGGGGGCGGACCGGGGAGCTGTTTTTT.

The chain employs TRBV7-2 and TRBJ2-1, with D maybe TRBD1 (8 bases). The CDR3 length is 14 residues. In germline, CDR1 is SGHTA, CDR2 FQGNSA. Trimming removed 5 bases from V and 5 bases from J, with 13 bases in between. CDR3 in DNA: TGTGCCAGCAGCGCACAGGGGGGGGACAATGAGCAGTTCTTC. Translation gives CASSAQGGDNEQFF.

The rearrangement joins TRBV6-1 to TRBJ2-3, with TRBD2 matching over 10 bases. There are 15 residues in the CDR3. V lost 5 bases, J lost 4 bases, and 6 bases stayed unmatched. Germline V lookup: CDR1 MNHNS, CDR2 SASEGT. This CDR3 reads CASSTAGGPPDTQYF. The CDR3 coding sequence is TGTGCCAGCAGTACAGCGGGAGGGCCCCCAGATACGCAGTATTTT.

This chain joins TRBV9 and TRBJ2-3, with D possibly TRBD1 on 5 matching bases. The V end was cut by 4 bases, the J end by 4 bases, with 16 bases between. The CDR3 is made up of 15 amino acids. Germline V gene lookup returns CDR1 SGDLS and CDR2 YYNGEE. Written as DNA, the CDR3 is TGTGCCAGCAGCCCCCAAGGCGCAGGGCCAGATACGCAGTATTTT. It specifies CASSPQGAGPDTQYF.

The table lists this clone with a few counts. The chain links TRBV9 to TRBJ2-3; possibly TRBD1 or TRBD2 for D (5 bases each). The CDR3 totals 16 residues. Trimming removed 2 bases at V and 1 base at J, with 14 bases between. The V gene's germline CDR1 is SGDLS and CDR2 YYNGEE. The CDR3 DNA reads TGTGCCAGCAGCGTTGGGGCGGGCCTCGGCACAGATACGCAGTATTTT. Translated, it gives CASSVGAGLGTDTQYF.

As DNA, the CDR3 is TGCGCCAGCAGCCGGCCCGGGACAGGGGTAGAGACCCAGTACTTC. Translating it yields CASSRPGTGVETQYF. The chain joins TRBV4-1 to TRBJ2-5; 10 bases are shared with TRBD1. J gave up 4 bases and V 4 bases, and 6 bases lay outside the gene matches. The CDR3 loop spans 15 amino acids. Looked up from germline, CDR1 is MGHRA and CDR2 is YSYEKL.

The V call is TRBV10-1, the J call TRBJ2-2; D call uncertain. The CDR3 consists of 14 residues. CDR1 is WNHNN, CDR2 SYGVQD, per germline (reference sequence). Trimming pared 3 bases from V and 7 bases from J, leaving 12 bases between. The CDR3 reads CASSESPSDGELFF. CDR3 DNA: TGCGCCAGCAGTGAATCGCCCTCTGACGGGGAGCTGTTTTTT.